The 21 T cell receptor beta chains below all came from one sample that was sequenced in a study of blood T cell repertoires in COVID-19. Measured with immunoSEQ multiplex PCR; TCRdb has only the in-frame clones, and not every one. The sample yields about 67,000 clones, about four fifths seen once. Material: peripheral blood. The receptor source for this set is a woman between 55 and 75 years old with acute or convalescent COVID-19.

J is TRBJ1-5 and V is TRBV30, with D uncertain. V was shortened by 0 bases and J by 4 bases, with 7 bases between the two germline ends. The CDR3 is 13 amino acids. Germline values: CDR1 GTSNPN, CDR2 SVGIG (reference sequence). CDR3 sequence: CAWSVIENQPQHF. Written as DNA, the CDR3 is TGTGCCTGGAGTGTGATAGAGAATCAGCCCCAGCATTTT.

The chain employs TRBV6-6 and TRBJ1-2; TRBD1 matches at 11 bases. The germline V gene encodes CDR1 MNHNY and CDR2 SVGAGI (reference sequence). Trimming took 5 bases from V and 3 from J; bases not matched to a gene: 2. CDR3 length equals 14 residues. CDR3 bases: TGTGCCAGCAGTAAGGGACAGGGGGACTATGGCTACACCTTC. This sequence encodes CASSKGQGDYGYTF.

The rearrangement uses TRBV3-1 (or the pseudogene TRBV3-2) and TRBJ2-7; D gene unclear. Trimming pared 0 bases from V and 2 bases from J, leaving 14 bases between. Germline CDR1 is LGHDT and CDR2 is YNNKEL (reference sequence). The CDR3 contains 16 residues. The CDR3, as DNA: TGTGCCAGCAGCCAAGATAGCACCCCAGCCCCCTACGAGCAGTACTTC. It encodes CASSQDSTPAPYEQYF.

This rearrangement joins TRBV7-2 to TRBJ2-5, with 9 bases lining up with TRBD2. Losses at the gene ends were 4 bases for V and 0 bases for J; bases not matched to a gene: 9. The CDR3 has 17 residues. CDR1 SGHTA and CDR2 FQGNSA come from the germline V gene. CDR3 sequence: CASSSRVSGGYQETQYF. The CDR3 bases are TGTGCCAGCAGCTCCCGGGTCAGCGGGGGGTACCAAGAGACCCAGTACTTC.

CDR3: CASSLPPWTSGGAYEQYF. The DNA of the CDR3 is TGTGCCAGCAGTTTACCCCCCTGGACTAGCGGGGGGGCTTACGAGCAGTACTTC. The V gene is TRBV28, the J gene TRBJ2-7; TRBD2 aligns across 15 bases. J gave up 4 bases and V 2 bases, and 9 bases lay outside the gene matches. The germline gives CDR1 MDHEN, CDR2 SYDVKM. This CDR3 contains 18 residues. The full variable domain, completed using reference TRBV28 and TRBJ2-7, is DVKVTQSSRYLVKRTGEKVFLECVQDMDHENMFWYRQDPGLGLRLIYFSYDVKMKEKGDIPEGYSVSREKKERFSLILESASTNQTSMYLCASSLPPWTSGGAYEQYFGPGTRLTVT.

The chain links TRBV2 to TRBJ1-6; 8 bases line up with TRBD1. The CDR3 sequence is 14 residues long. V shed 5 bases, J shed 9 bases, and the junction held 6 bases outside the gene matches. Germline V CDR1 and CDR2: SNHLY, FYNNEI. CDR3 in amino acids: CASSSDRGVSPLHF. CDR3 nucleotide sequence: TGTGCCAGCAGTTCCGACAGGGGAGTTTCACCCCTCCACTTT.

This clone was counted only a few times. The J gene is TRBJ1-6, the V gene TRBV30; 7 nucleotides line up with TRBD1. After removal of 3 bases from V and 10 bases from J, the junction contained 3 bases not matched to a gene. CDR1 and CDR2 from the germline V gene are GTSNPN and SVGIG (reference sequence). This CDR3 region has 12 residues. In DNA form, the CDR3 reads TGTGCCTGGAGAGGGGGCGGGTCACCCCTCCACTTT. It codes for CAWRGGGSPLHF.

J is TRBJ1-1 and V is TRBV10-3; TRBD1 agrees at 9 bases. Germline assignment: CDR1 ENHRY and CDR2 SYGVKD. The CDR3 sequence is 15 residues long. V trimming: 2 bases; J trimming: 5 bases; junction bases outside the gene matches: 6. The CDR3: CAISETGTGITEAFF. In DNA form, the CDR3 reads TGTGCCATCAGTGAGACAGGGACAGGGATTACTGAAGCTTTCTTT.

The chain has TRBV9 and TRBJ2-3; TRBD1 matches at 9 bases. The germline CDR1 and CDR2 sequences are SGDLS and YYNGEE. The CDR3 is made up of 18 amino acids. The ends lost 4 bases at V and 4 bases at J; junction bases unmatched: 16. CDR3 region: CASSSRPPGQGPADTQYF. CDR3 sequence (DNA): TGTGCCAGCAGCTCCCGCCCCCCGGGACAGGGTCCCGCAGATACGCAGTATTTT.

The CDR3 sequence is CASSVRVQGFMNSPLHF. In nucleotides, the CDR3 is TGTGCCAGCAGTGTCCGGGTGCAGGGATTCATGAATTCACCCCTCCACTTT. The rearrangement uses TRBV2 and TRBJ1-6; D may be TRBD1 (5 bases). Germline V CDR1 and CDR2: SNHLY, FYNNEI. V gave up 4 bases and J gave up 7 bases, with 20 bases separating them. The CDR3 consists of 17 residues.

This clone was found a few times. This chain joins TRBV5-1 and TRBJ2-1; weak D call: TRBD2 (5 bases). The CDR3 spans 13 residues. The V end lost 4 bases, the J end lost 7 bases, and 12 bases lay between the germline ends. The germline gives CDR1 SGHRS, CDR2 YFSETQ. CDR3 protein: CASSASPGNEQFF. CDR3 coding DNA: TGCGCCAGCAGCGCGTCACCGGGGAATGAGCAGTTCTTC.

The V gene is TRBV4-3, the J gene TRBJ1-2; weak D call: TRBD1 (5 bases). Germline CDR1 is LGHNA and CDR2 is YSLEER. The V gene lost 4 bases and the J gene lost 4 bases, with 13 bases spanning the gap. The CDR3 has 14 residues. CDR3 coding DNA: TGCGCCAGCAGCCCCCAGAGGCAGGGCTATGGCTACACCTTC. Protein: CASSPQRQGYGYTF.

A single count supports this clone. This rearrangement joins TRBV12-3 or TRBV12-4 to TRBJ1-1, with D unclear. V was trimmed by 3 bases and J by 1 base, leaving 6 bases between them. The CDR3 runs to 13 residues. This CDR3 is CASSLVANTEAFF. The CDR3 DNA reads TGTGCCAGCAGTTTGGTGGCGAACACTGAAGCTTTCTTT.

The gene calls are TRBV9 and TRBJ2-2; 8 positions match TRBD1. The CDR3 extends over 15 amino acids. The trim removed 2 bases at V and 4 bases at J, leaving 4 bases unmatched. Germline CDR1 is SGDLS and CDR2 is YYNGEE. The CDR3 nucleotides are TGTGCCAGCAGCGTCCCCCAGGGGGCCACCGGGGAGCTGTTTTTT. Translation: CASSVPQGATGELFF. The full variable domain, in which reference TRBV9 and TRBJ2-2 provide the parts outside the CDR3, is DSGVTQTPKHLITATGQRVTLRCSPRSGDLSVYWYQQSLDQGLQFLIQYYNGEERAKGNILERFSAQQFPDLHSELNLSSLELGDSALYFCASSVPQGATGELFFGEGSRLTVL.

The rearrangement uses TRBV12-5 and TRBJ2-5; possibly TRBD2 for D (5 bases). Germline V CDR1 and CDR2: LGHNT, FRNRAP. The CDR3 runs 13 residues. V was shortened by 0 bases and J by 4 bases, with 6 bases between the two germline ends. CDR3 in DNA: TGTGCTAGTGGTTTGGTACGGGGAGAGACCCAGTACTTC. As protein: CASGLVRGETQYF.

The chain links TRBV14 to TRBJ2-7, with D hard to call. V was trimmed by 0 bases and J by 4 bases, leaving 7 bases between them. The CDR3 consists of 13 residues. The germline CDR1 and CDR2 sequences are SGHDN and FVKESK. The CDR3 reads CASSQESGYEQYF. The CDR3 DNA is TGTGCCAGCAGCCAAGAGTCAGGATACGAGCAGTACTTC.

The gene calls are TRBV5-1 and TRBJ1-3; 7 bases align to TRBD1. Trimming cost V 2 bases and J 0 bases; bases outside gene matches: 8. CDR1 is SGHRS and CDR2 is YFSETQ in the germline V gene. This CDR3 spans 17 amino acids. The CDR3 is CASSFWTGSSSGNTIYF. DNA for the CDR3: TGCGCCAGCAGCTTTTGGACAGGCTCTTCCTCTGGAAACACCATATATTTT.

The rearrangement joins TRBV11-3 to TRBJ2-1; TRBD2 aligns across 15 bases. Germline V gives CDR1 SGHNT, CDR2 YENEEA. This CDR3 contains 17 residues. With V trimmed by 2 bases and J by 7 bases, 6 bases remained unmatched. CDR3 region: CASSLKGLAGGGNEQFF. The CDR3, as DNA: TGTGCCAGCAGCTTAAAGGGACTAGCGGGGGGTGGAAATGAGCAGTTCTTC.

The CDR3 sequence is CASSRKQGNTEAFF. CDR3 in DNA: TGTGCCAGTAGTCGGAAGCAGGGCAACACTGAAGCTTTCTTT. This sequence joins TRBV19 and TRBJ1-1; possibly TRBD1 for D (5 bases). This CDR3 is 14 amino acids long. The V gene's germline CDR1 is LNHDA and CDR2 SQIVND (reference sequence). V was trimmed by 5 bases and J by 2 bases, leaving 12 bases between them.

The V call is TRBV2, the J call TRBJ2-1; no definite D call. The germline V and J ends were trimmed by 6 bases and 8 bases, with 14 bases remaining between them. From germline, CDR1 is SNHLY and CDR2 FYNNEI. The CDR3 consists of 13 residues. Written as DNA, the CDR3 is TGTGCCAGCAGCTCAGTAGGTCGGGATGAGCAGTTCTTC. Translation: CASSSVGRDEQFF.

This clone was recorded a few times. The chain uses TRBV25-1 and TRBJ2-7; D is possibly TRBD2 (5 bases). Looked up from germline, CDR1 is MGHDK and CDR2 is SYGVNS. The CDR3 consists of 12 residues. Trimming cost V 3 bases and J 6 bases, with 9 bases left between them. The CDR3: CASSDAGREQYF. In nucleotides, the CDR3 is TGTGCCAGCAGTGACGCGGGTCGCGAGCAGTACTTC.